These T cell receptor beta chains were read from a single sample in a study of shared clonotypes between healthy human individuals. Produced via immunoSEQ multiplex PCR; TCRdb's table is partial and in-frame only. The profile covers about 580,000 clones, with 98% appearing a single time and 0.3% taken by the ten largest. Sequencing input: naive CD8+ T cells sorted from blood. Receptors originate from a young man in good health. CDR3s include the opening cysteine and the closing phenylalanine or tryptophan.

>TRBV28|TRBJ1-1
CASSLRGPNTEAFF
>TRBV5-1|TRBJ2-1
CASRLESSYNEQFF
>TRBV6-1|TRBJ2-7
CASSEAEGIEIYEQYF
>TRBV6-5|TRBJ2-1
CASSYGGSTYNEQFF
>TRBV27|TRBJ2-7
CASRPLAGGSYEQYF
>TRBV27|TRBJ2-1
CASSSHSSYNEQFF
>TRBV7-8|TRBJ2-7
CASSPPLREFSYEQYF
>TRBV29-1|TRBJ2-7
CSAEDGLGYEQYF
>TRBV11-3|TRBJ2-7
CASSGLAGDEQYF
>TRBV5-1|TRBJ1-1
CASSFTTPGDGYEAFF
>TRBV11-2|TRBJ2-7
CASSLEGGRPYEQYF
>TRBV18|TRBJ1-1
CASSPPRGRAEAFF
>TRBV6-5|TRBJ1-1
CASSFSPGTEAFF
>TRBV5-5|TRBJ2-7
CASSLGGKLYEQYF
>TRBV7-6|TRBJ2-7
CASSSGGGSSYEQYF
>TRBV5-8|TRBJ1-1
CASSFLVLTEAFF
>TRBV9|TRBJ1-2
CASSVTLQGDYGYTF
>TRBV7-9|TRBJ1-2
CASSLAGSYGYTF
>TRBV7-9|TRBJ2-1
CASNGQGTYNEQFF
>TRBV19|TRBJ2-2
CASSYREPNTGELFF
>TRBV15|TRBJ2-7
CATSRVGTARYEQYF
>TRBV5-4|TRBJ2-7
CASSLDWSYEQYF
>TRBV12-5|TRBJ2-2
CASGLGFGELFF
>TRBV5-5|TRBJ2-5
CASSLAGGRFAETQYF
>TRBV19|TRBJ2-2
CATIGTGGTGELFF
>TRBV6-6|TRBJ2-3
CASSYLAGRLRDTQYF
>TRBV5-1|TRBJ2-7
CASSLGTDSYEQYF
>TRBV11-2|TRBJ2-1
CASSSTRDSSYNEQFF
>TRBV11-2|TRBJ1-2
CASSHPGDPAGYGYTF
>TRBV9|TRBJ1-1
CASSVGTGNTEAFF
>TRBV29-1|TRBJ2-5
CSGQGVQETQYF
>TRBV29-1|TRBJ2-5
CSVEAGSGSQYF
>TRBV27|TRBJ2-1
CASSILGDLNEQFF
>TRBV5-6|TRBJ2-7
CASSWDGTSYEQYF
>TRBV7-9|TRBJ1-5
CASSLTGGANQPQHF
>TRBV18|TRBJ2-3
CASSLKKQVGGTDTQYF
>TRBV28|TRBJ2-3
CASSFRTDRSDAQYF
>TRBV5-4|TRBJ1-2
CASSLGSLMQRDRGSGYTF
>TRBV6-4|TRBJ2-7
CASSPGGARNEQYF
>TRBV11-2|TRBJ2-7
CASSFPDRPYEQYF
>TRBV5-1|TRBJ1-5
CASSLEAGGQPQHF
>TRBV4-3|TRBJ1-2
CASSPGTASHYGYTF
>TRBV9|TRBJ2-5
CASSEGGGVSETQYF
>TRBV7-8|TRBJ2-3
CASSSGGTDTQYF
>TRBV11-1|TRBJ2-1
CASSLYTGDNEQFF
>TRBV6-5|TRBJ1-4
CASSYSTGGWNEKLFF
>TRBV18|TRBJ2-7
CASSPPTSSYEQYF
>TRBV11-2|TRBJ2-7
CASSPLVVHEQYF
>TRBV29-1|TRBJ2-1
CSVAGLPGGAYNEQFF
>TRBV2|TRBJ2-1
CASSEGQYSEFF
>TRBV19|TRBJ1-1
CASSPTQTQGDTEAFF
>TRBV5-1|TRBJ2-1
CASSGNRDSYNEQFF
>TRBV2|TRBJ1-1
CASSDRGATEAFF
>TRBV19|TRBJ2-5
CASSKRTGGSQETQYF
>TRBV13|TRBJ2-5
CASSLVGEETQYF
>TRBV28|TRBJ2-7
CASSLRLGLAASYEQYF
>TRBV27|TRBJ2-1
CASSAYNEQFF
>TRBV5-4|TRBJ2-1
CASSFQGAHEQFF